This entry describes one TCR beta chain. A much larger clonotype is one base distant, so this may be a read error. No cell sorting was done before RNA was extracted from the tissue. The source of the sample is a study of tumor and adjacent non-tumor tissue in lung cancer. Background on the study: There were about twelve adenocarcinoma, 2 squamous cell carcinoma and 1 small cell lung cancer cases. Patients were aged roughly 31 to 76, approximately 11 men and about five women, stage I to III.

The library came from three nested PCR rounds adapted from ARM-PCR protocols. MiXCR, run by TCRdb on the multiplex PCR reads, gives a single entry per CDR3 protein. Of over 100,000 distinct CDR3 sequences in the sample, approximately 71% were seen once. The sequenced sample was lung tumor tissue. The clonotype originates from a woman aged 60-75 years with non-small cell lung cancer.

The chain's CDR3 is CASRSSGTGQPQHF. DNA of the CDR3: TGTGCCAGCAGAAGTTCCGGGACAGGACAGCCCCAGCATTTT. This rearrangement joins TRBV6-2 or TRBV6-3 to TRBJ1-5, with TRBD1 matching over 8 bases. CDR1 MNHEY and CDR2 SVGEGT come from the germline V gene. The CDR3 totals 14 residues. V shed 6 bases, J shed 7 bases, and the junction held 8 bases outside the gene matches.